This T cell receptor (beta chain) was identified during a study of T cells in tumors after PD-1 blockade. Across the whole study: A subset received ongoing vismodegib 150 mg daily alongside anti-PD-1 therapy. Study results and limitations: Expanded exhausted CD8+ clones after therapy were mostly novel clonotypes. Among squamous cell carcinoma expanded CD8+ clones, 45% to 65% of exhausted ones versus approximately 30% of others were novel. Some novel exhausted tumor clones appeared in pre-treatment blood, suggesting peripheral recruitment.

With regard to this clone: Antigen: not known.

Germline V gene data show CDR1 as SGHAT and CDR2 as FQNNGV. The CDR3 is 18 amino acids. J gave up 0 bases and V 6 bases, and 14 bases lay outside the gene matches. Data came from immunoSEQ multiplex PCR; TCRdb stores just in-frame clones and leaves some out. The profile shows 10,000 to 15,000 clones, nearly 65% of them singletons. The J gene is TRBJ2-3, the V gene TRBV11-2, with 8 bases fitting TRBD2. This clonotype was obtained from a human donor with cutaneous squamous cell carcinoma. The material sequenced was tumor tissue, taken before anti-PD-1 treatment. The CDR3: CASRRPGGVTSSTDTQYF. The CDR3 DNA follows: TGTGCCAGCAGGAGGCCCGGGGGGGTTACCTCTAGCACAGATACGCAGTATTTT.